This TCR beta chain was captured in a study of shared clonotypes between healthy human individuals. The study's findings and limits: Tissue TCR repertoires likely differ from these blood-only repertoires.

The germline gives CDR1 SGHNT, CDR2 YYREEE (reference sequence). The J segment lost 2 bases and the V segment lost 7 bases, leaving 9 bases of the junction unmatched. The CDR3 runs to 18 residues. Method: immunoSEQ multiplex PCR; TCRdb's copy keeps in-frame clones and lacks some. The repertoire holds over a million clones, with roughly 96% as singletons. A word on this clone: Its antigen is not identified.

The sequence was obtained from a man under 40 in good health. V gene TRBV5-4 combines with J gene TRBJ2-1; 16 bases are a match to TRBD2. The sample consisted of naive CD4+ T cells sorted from blood. The subset is: CD45RA+ positively selected. The CDR3 protein is CASDSGLAGGQAYNEQFF. CDR3 DNA: TGTGCCAGCGATTCGGGACTAGCGGGAGGGCAGGCCTACAATGAGCAGTTCTTC.